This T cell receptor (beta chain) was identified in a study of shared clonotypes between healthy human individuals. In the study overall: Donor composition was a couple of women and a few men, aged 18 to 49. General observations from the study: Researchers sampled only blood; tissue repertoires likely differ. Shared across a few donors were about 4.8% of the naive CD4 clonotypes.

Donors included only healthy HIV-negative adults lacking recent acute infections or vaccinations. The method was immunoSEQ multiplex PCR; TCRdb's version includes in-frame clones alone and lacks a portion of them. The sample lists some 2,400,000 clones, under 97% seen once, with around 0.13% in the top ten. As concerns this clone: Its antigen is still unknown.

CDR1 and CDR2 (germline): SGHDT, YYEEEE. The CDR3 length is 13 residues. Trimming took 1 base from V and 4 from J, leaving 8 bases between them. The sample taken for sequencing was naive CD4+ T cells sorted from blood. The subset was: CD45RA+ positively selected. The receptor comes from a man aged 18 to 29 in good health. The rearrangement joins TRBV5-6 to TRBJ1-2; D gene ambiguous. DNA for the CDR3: TGTGCCAGCAGCTTGTCCTCTTCCTATGGCTACACCTTC. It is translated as CASSLSSSYGYTF.